Below, one T cell receptor (beta chain) is given with its context. This entry belongs to a study of blood T cell repertoires in COVID-19. Germline V gives CDR1 SGHRS, CDR2 YFSETQ. The CDR3 totals 17 residues. V gave up 4 bases and J gave up 4 bases; unmatched junction bases: 12. Measured with immunoSEQ multiplex PCR; TCRdb has only the in-frame clones, and not every one. The sample has more than 25,000 clones; roughly 90% are singletons. The sequenced material came from peripheral blood. The chain has TRBV5-1 and TRBJ2-3; 10 bases line up with TRBD2. The receptor was derived from a human donor in a cohort sampled during active COVID-19. The CDR3 sequence is CASSQPTGAGGADTQYF. DNA of the CDR3: TGCGCCAGCAGCCAACCCACGGGAGCGGGGGGGGCAGATACGCAGTATTTT.